The 4 T cell receptor beta chains reported below all come from one sample, sequenced in a study of radiation and T cells in renal cell carcinoma. The time point here: blood 4 weeks post-SBRT, at nephrectomy. Treatment indicated: 15 Gy SBRT to primary tumor, nephrectomy 4 weeks later. This table comes from immunoSEQ multiplex PCR, and its TCRdb copy is limited to in-frame clones, with some not included. Of about 170,000 clones in the sample, about 85% were seen once. Material: blood, obtained from a patient whose treatment included radiotherapy and nephrectomy. The receptors were sampled from a woman aged 45-65 years with renal cell carcinoma.

The chain uses TRBV4-2 and TRBJ2-3; 10 bases line up with TRBD2. With 0 bases clipped from V and 6 bases from J, the junction kept 9 bases outside the gene matches. The germline V gene encodes CDR1 LGHNA and CDR2 YNFKEQ. The CDR3 contains 17 residues. The CDR3 spells CASSQDIQRGGADTQYF. In nucleotides, the CDR3 is TGTGCCAGCAGCCAAGATATCCAGCGGGGGGGTGCGGATACGCAGTATTTT.

V gene TRBV7-2 combines with J gene TRBJ1-1, with 10 positions matching TRBD1. The V segment lost 8 bases and the J segment 5 bases; nucleotides outside the gene matches: 8. This CDR3 is built from 14 residues. Germline loops: CDR1 SGHTA, CDR2 FQGNSA. The CDR3 DNA is TGTGCCAGCCAACCAGGACAGGGGGGGACTGAAGCTTTCTTT. Translated: CASQPGQGGTEAFF.

The genes are TRBV7-8 and TRBJ1-6; 8 bases agree with TRBD1. Looked up from germline, CDR1 is SGHVS and CDR2 is FQNEAQ. This CDR3 has 16 residues. The junction had 9 bases not matched to a gene; V was cut back by 4 bases and J by 7 bases. The CDR3 protein is CASSSEAGTGNSPLHF. The CDR3 DNA reads TGTGCCAGCAGCTCTGAAGCCGGGACAGGCAATTCACCCCTCCACTTT.

This clone appeared once. The J gene is TRBJ2-7, the V gene TRBV9; 10 nucleotides match TRBD2. Germline trimming cut 3 bases from V and 5 bases from J; bases unmatched to any gene: 11. Germline CDR1 is SGDLS and CDR2 is YYNGEE. The CDR3 extends over 16 amino acids. CDR3 amino acids: CASSDRTSGARDEQYF. CDR3 coding DNA: TGTGCCAGCAGCGATCGCACTAGCGGGGCCAGGGACGAGCAGTACTTC.